These T cell receptor beta chains were read from a single sample in a study of T cells after yellow fever vaccination. TCRdb redid the calling of the 5' RACE reads with MiXCR, one entry per CDR3 protein. The repertoire includes some 240,000 distinct CDR3 sequences, 3% to 3.5% of them detected once, and under 3.5% sits in the top ten. This specimen consisted of CD4+ T cells sorted from PBMCs, obtained 10 days after the yellow fever booster vaccination. The source is a man between 18 and 35 years old who received the YFV17D yellow fever vaccine. The CDR3 runs from the conserved cysteine through the conserved F or W. The order of the fields is CDR3 protein, CDR3 length, J gene, clone size, V gene. Not all rows give a size; the values are once, few, many and, for expanded clones, a class.

CAISAGTSGAEQFF 14 TRBJ2-1 . TRBV10-3
CASSRSYGNTEAFF 14 TRBJ1-1 . TRBV7-6
CASSYSGSSYEQYF 14 TRBJ2-7 many TRBV6-2/TRBV6-3
CASSLWQGIQPQHF 14 TRBJ1-5 many TRBV5-6
CASSYLGNNEQFF 13 TRBJ2-1 many TRBV4-1
CASRGLAQDTQYF 13 TRBJ2-3 few TRBV12-3/TRBV12-4
CSAGWSGEKLFF 12 TRBJ1-4 . TRBV29-1
CASSYRGGQLSSGNTIYF 18 TRBJ1-3 few TRBV4-1
CASSLEGRTGELFF 14 TRBJ2-2 many TRBV5-1
CASSQCLGDTEAFF 14 TRBJ1-1 many TRBV23-1
CASSRGQGSYNEQFF 15 TRBJ2-1 many TRBV7-2
CASSLIPNQPQHF 13 TRBJ1-5 few TRBV12-3/TRBV12-4
CASSRWGLAGGVPSYNEQFF 20 TRBJ2-1 . TRBV5-1
CASSPEGIGSPLHF 14 TRBJ1-6 many TRBV18
CASTQGQGFEKLFF 14 TRBJ1-4 . TRBV3-1
CASSLMKNTEAFF 13 TRBJ1-1 many TRBV27
CASSLAAAYYEQYF 14 TRBJ2-7 few TRBV5-1
CASSSRGTATGELFF 15 TRBJ2-2 . TRBV12-3/TRBV12-4
CASSLDDLGEAFF 13 TRBJ1-1 few TRBV5-8
CASRGQGLGGYTF 13 TRBJ1-2 . TRBV6-5
CASSQLKPPGHQETQYF 17 TRBJ2-5 . TRBV23-1
CASSSPQLPGNTEAFF 16 TRBJ1-1 many TRBV6-5
CASSGGSWGSGEQFF 15 TRBJ2-1 . TRBV7-2
CASSFSGGSHNEQFF 15 TRBJ2-1 many TRBV12-3/TRBV12-4
CASSPQGRVAKNIQYF 16 TRBJ2-4 many TRBV4-3
CASSSPRQWTEAFF 14 TRBJ1-1 . TRBV5-6
CASSFTNRDNEQFF 14 TRBJ2-1 . TRBV5-1
CASSQGDAFPQETQYF 16 TRBJ2-5 many TRBV4-2
CSARGDGGNQPQHF 14 TRBJ1-5 many TRBV20-1
CASSPVGPPITDTQYF 16 TRBJ2-3 many TRBV18
CASSSTTVHQETQYF 15 TRBJ2-5 few TRBV7-9
CAWSFWEPDTQYF 13 TRBJ2-3 few TRBV30
CASSYRSGGPTDTQYF 16 TRBJ2-3 few TRBV6-2/TRBV6-3
CASSGAGTGVDTQYF 15 TRBJ2-3 . TRBV9
CSASGGEVQYF 11 TRBJ2-7 many TRBV20-1
CASSLRTRGANYGYTF 16 TRBJ1-2 many TRBV5-1
CSVDTQGARTGELFF 15 TRBJ2-2 many TRBV29-1
CASSYAGDKADTQYF 15 TRBJ2-3 . TRBV6-2/TRBV6-3
CASITPGARTEAFF 14 TRBJ1-1 many TRBV28
CASSVEGFTDTQYF 14 TRBJ2-3 many TRBV9
CAISGSGPRLFF 12 TRBJ1-4 many TRBV10-3
CSGRDRSNEKLFF 13 TRBJ1-4 . TRBV29-1
CASSRWGGGVQETQYF 16 TRBJ2-5 . TRBV4-1
CASSLDSGPYNEQFF 15 TRBJ2-1 . TRBV7-9
CSAAGEGGLYGYTF 14 TRBJ1-2 many TRBV29-1
CASSVTGSNEKLFF 14 TRBJ1-4 . TRBV6-5
CASSLSAGDDEQFF 14 TRBJ2-1 many TRBV5-1
CASRGNRGVSSGANVLTF 18 TRBJ2-6 . TRBV11-2
CASSPLTRAQPQHF 14 TRBJ1-5 many TRBV12-3/TRBV12-4
CSARGLWGPNEKLFF 15 TRBJ1-4 few TRBV20-1
CSAFGRGTDTQYF 13 TRBJ2-3 . TRBV20-1
CASSLAPTGGGNTEAFF 17 TRBJ1-1 many TRBV5-1
CASSFQETQYF 11 TRBJ2-5 many TRBV5-5
CASSLVEGARETQYF 15 TRBJ2-5 few TRBV7-2
CASSLEQGSLGEAFF 15 TRBJ1-1 few TRBV7-9